This T cell receptor beta chain originates from a study of cytomegalovirus exposure and HLA in healthy donors (dated by TCRdb to between 2016 and 2019). With respect to the entire study: According to an earlier analysis of around 600 of the donors, about 170 million T cells yielded 117 million unique TCR beta sequences and around 300 Gb of sequence data. Along with the approximately 650-subject first cohort, a separate validation cohort of over a hundred different subjects was used. The study profiled the T cell repertoires of under 850 subjects by immunosequencing and related them to cytomegalovirus serostatus. A later analysis re-examined previously published TCR beta repertoires from around 670 donors and added high-resolution HLA genotyping to investigate patterns of TCR occurrence. Donor age, sex, ethnicity and CMV serostatus were collected together with the repertoire data. The genetic ancestry cluster associated with self-reported Caucasian donors included over 65% of the 350 to 500 genotyped donors. Every repertoire in the discovery cohort had been generated on one and the same sequencing platform. Among some 400 genotyped donors of the cohort, an average of roughly 230,000 unique TCR beta nucleotide sequences was sequenced per donor, of which approximately 19% were non-productive. The study aimed to test whether cataloging public T cell receptors could reveal signatures of past pathogen exposure. Class I and class II HLA loci were covered by the typing at four-digit resolution. Because of strong linkage in the cohort, roughly 5 DR-DQ haplotypes were treated as single units for association and clustering. High-throughput TCR immunosequencing, statistical association of individual TCRs with disease status, and machine learning were combined to predict cytomegalovirus infection status. Rather than using new phenotypic data, the later analysis identified candidate immune exposures from TCR beta sequences and from how often those sequences occurred across donors. A later genetic analysis used genome-wide SNP genotypes for about 55% of the 666 donors, treating that subset as a discovery cohort. Roughly 310 gigabases of sequencing data and approximately 93 million unique TCR sequences were included in an early release covering several hundred HLA-typed donors. Typing coverage varied by locus: roughly 629-640 donors for A, B, C, DRB1 and DQB1; approximately 560 for DQA1; more than 600 for DPA1; more than 450 for DPB1. To decide whether each TCR beta V gene segment behaved as functional or pseudogenic, an earlier analysis of some 600 of the donors relied on high-throughput TCR beta sequencing. Overall study results and their limits: According to the authors, the approach could potentially be generalized to other disease states and immunological phenotypes. A cluster of highly shared sequence variants was judged likely to be a technical artifact of the sequencing pipeline. In an earlier analysis of approximately 590 of the donors, most TCR beta V segments appeared in productive rearrangements about 90% or about 30% of the time, broadly matching IMGT annotations. The study listed approximately 150 TCR beta chains as associated with cytomegalovirus. Immune exposure information for the cohort was limited to CMV serostatus. A later genetic analysis reported fewer N-insertions in productive TCRs among donors in an Asian-associated ancestry cluster than the roughly 640-donor mean. When HLA alleles, especially DR and DQ, strongly co-occurred, attributing TCR associations to individual alleles was difficult. Correlated functional status among segregating V segments might be attributable to linkage disequilibrium, but an unknown experimental factor could not be ruled out. A later analysis found that TCR association rates varied across HLA loci, with DRB1 alleles showing the most associated TCRs and HLA-C alleles the fewest. In a later analysis, HLA-associated TCR beta chains showed more clonal expansion and lower generation probabilities than non-associated chains that were equally common. According to a later analysis, parvovirus B19, influenza, CMV and Epstein-Barr virus appeared linked to several top co-occurrence clusters. The presence/absence analyses assumed that sequencing depth was roughly uniform across donors, and that assumption may not be true. Most TCR sequences were observed very rarely across donors, whereas some public TCRs were present in many individuals. A further reported finding was that TCR beta sequences accurately predicted the HLA-A and HLA-B alleles for most subjects in the first cohort. An association between a missense DCLRE1C variant and V-gene and J-gene trimming of TCR beta chains was found in a later genetic analysis and replicated in an independent cohort. Some IMGT-functional V segments, including TRBV6-2 and TRBV6-3, could not be distinguished by the 87-base-pair reads and were therefore excluded. In vitro tests confirmed that a few of the cytomegalovirus-associated TCR beta chains recognize cytomegalovirus antigens. HLA typing was unavailable for some donors at each locus, so association tests used only the typed subset. Cytomegalovirus status was reported to be diagnosed by the classifier with high specificity and sensitivity in both the original and validation cohorts. The cohort was sequenced for TCR beta chains only, and without alpha or paired-chain data the features that could be detected were limited. The earlier analysis of about 600 of the donors excluded some 15 rarely observed V segments, including chromosome 9 orphons, because counts were too low. At a false discovery rate of 0.05, a later analysis linked some 17,000 TCR beta sequences to specific HLA alleles. In a later analysis, most CMV-associated TCR beta chains were found to appear HLA-restricted, with HLA associations seemingly driven largely by CMV exposure.

In total, 666 healthy bone marrow donors made up the cohort. At the time of sampling, every cohort member was nominally healthy, though immune exposures that went unrecorded were likely present. The donor tested CMV seronegative, placing the donor among the 350 to 400 seronegative members of the cohort. A peripheral blood sample was collected from each donor, and TCR beta sequencing was performed on peripheral blood mononuclear cells. The Qiagen DNeasy Blood Extraction Kit was used to extract genomic DNA from the blood cell samples. As concerns this clone: Its target antigen remains unknown. No quality values exist for individual bases; no much larger clone is one base distant.

Library preparation employed the immunoSEQ multiplex PCR assay. A mixture of 60 forward primers for TCR Vbeta segments and 13 reverse primers for TCR Jbeta segments was used in the multiplex PCR. A multiplex PCR assay on genomic DNA amplified the CDR3 region of rearranged TCR beta genes. Amplified TCR beta libraries were sequenced as 87-base-pair reads on the Illumina HiSeq System. Per the authors' processing: A later analysis tallied around 80 million unique TCR beta chains across the approximately 670 repertoires, and roughly 11 million of those chains were shared by two or more donors. A nearest-neighbor algorithm error-corrected the raw reads and collapsed the reads into unique sequences, merging closely related sequences to remove PCR and sequencing errors. To assign V, D and J gene segments, CDR3 sequences were aligned to IMGT reference sequences. For a sequence to be retained, at least a six-nucleotide match to both a V gene segment and a J gene segment was required. Rearrangements were classified as productive when the CDR3 lacked stop codons and remained in frame with V and J, and all other rearrangements were classified as non-productive. CDR3 was defined by IMGT convention, running from the second conserved V-encoded cysteine to the conserved J-encoded phenylalanine. Sequences without an unambiguous match to a single V gene segment were excluded from the earlier analysis of a few hundred of the donors. In an earlier analysis of about 590 of the donors, a V segment was called functional when productive rearrangements were above 56.7%, and segregating when the standard deviation between donors exceeded 5%. A statistical classification framework was developed to diagnose cytomegalovirus status using the catalog of TCR beta chain sequences. In a later analysis, TCR nucleotide sequences were compared against IMGT/GENE-DB human TR gene sequences so that V and J genes could be assigned. A later analysis assigned CDR3 sequences and most-parsimonious VDJ recombination scenarios with the TCRdist pipeline. In a later analysis, every TCR beta chain was defined by the combination of its CDR3 amino acid sequence and its V-gene family, and reads without a unique V-gene family were dropped. In a later analysis, nearly 600 highly shared, low-generation-probability nucleotide sequences were removed to address suspected cross-contamination and a sequencing artifact. A later analysis calculated a clonal expansion index for each public chain from normalized within-repertoire ranks of inferred template counts. In a later analysis, generation probabilities were computed with a VDJ recombination model fitted to out-of-frame rearrangements, and the resulting probabilities were checked against IGoR. A later analysis scored TCR-TCR, TCR-HLA and TCR-CMV co-occurrence with hypergeometric tests, applying a repertoire-size bias correction to TCR pairs. To estimate false discovery rates, a later analysis permuted the HLA or CMV assignments 20 times. In a later analysis, co-occurring TCRs were grouped using DBSCAN, and TCRdist sequence similarity was added for clustering within HLA-allele-positive subsets. Repertoires with fewer than 30,000 or more than 120,000 public chains were left out of co-occurrence clustering, as were a handful of repertoires with anomalous nucleotide sharing. Held by TCRdb, this immuneACCESS table contains in-frame sequences only and omits some clones. Under half of the omission traces to an unresolved V gene where checked; the cause of the rest is unknown. The D gene and trimming were derived from the DNA, and the V and J assignments and clone size from that table. This sample gives some 190,000 clones in total; 70% to 90% of them show up just once. The ten largest clones represent approximately 1.7% of the sample.

From its cysteine to its phenylalanine, the CDR3 spans 16 amino acids. Only the CDR3 region is kept as DNA, spanning 48 bases read in frame from base 1. The germline ends are 15 bases apart after V is trimmed by 6 bases and J by 0 bases. CDR1 and CDR2 are read off the germline V gene as SNHLY and FYNNEI. The sample consisted of PBMCs. The clonotype originates from a woman under 30 in good health and CMV-seronegative. This chain joins TRBV2 to TRBJ2-1; the D gene is perhaps TRBD2, on 6 matching bases. The CDR3 protein: CASRTPAGGSYNEQFF. In nucleotides, the sequence is TGTGCCAGCAGGACCCCCGCCGGGGGCTCCTACAATGAGCAGTTCTTC.